This entry is about one T cell receptor (beta chain). The sample comes from a study of blood T cell repertoires in COVID-19. Looking at the study overall: The United States, Italy and Spain provided the acute and convalescent COVID-19 samples. T cells, B-cell-depleted T cells, or PBMCs provided the cDNA or gDNA that served as material.

Unmatched junction bases numbered 9, after V lost 3 bases and J lost 3 bases. The CDR3 has 17 amino acids. Germline loops: CDR1 MNHEY, CDR2 SVGEGT. This table comes from immunoSEQ multiplex PCR, and its TCRdb copy is limited to in-frame clones, with some not included. The data hold about 110,000 clones, with approximately 81% observed a single time. What was sequenced was peripheral blood. This clonotype was obtained from a human donor in a cohort sampled during active COVID-19. V is TRBV6-2 or TRBV6-3 and J is TRBJ2-3, with 10 bases lining up with TRBD1. The chain's CDR3 is CASSYGRDRGTTDTQYF. In DNA form, the CDR3 reads TGTGCCAGCAGTTATGGCCGGGACAGGGGTACAACAGATACGCAGTATTTT.